Below are 26 T cell receptor beta chains sequenced from a single sample in a study of OX40 agonist ivuxolimab in advanced cancers. TCRdb keeps only in-frame clones here, not all; method: immunoSEQ multiplex PCR. The sample yields tens of thousands of clones, 81% seen once. The sample was CD4+ or CD8+ T cells sorted from blood, taken in a trial of the OX40 agonist ivuxolimab. Every receptor here comes from an adult with an advanced solid tumor such as melanoma, head and neck, liver or kidney cancer.

DNA of the CDR3: TGTGCCAGCAGCGTAACCCTTACTAGCACAGATACGCAGTATTTT. Translating gives CASSVTLTSTDTQYF. The chain combines TRBV9 with TRBJ2-3; D is ambiguous. The CDR3 spans 15 residues. From germline, CDR1 is SGDLS and CDR2 YYNGEE. Trimming pared 1 base from V and 0 bases from J, leaving 9 bases between.

This chain links TRBV4-3 with TRBJ2-1; D possibly corresponds to TRBD2 (6 bases). Deletions cut 2 bases from V and 4 bases from J, with 12 bases between. CDR1 LGHNA and CDR2 YSLEER come from the germline V gene. This CDR3 is built from 15 residues. This CDR3 is CASSQNRDSYNEQFF. In DNA form, the CDR3 reads TGCGCCAGCAGCCAAAACCGGGACTCGTACAATGAGCAGTTCTTC.

This clone was counted a single time. The chain couples TRBV2 to TRBJ2-3; 9 nucleotides agree with TRBD1. The length of the CDR3 is 15 residues. CDR1 SNHLY and CDR2 FYNNEI come from the germline V gene. Trimming took 1 base from V and 3 from J; bases not matched to a gene: 2. CDR3 protein: CASSEVTGGTDTQYF. Here the CDR3 DNA reads TGTGCCAGCAGTGAAGTGACAGGGGGAACAGATACGCAGTATTTT.

This chain connects TRBV13 to TRBJ2-7, with 10 nucleotides matching TRBD1. The CDR3 extends over 15 amino acids. The junction had 9 bases not matched to a gene; V was cut back by 5 bases and J by 5 bases. CDR1 and CDR2 from the germline V gene are PRHDT and FYEKMQ (reference sequence). CDR3 coding DNA: TGTGCCAGCAGCAATACCGGGACAGGGGACCACGAGCAGTACGTC. The encoded protein is CASSNTGTGDHEQYV.

By sample fraction, this clone is medium-sized. The chain uses TRBV5-4 and TRBJ1-1; D gene ambiguous. The CDR3 sequence is 16 residues long. Trimming shortened V by 0 bases and J by 0 bases, and 12 bases separated the two germline ends. Germline CDR1 SGHNT, CDR2 YYREEE (reference sequence). The CDR3 DNA sequence: TGTGCCAGCAGCTTGGCCGCGGAACGTATGAACACTGAAGCTTTCTTT. This sequence encodes CASSLAAERMNTEAFF.

This clone was counted between two and nine times. This chain links TRBV10-1 with TRBJ2-7; 10 bases match TRBD1. Germline loops: CDR1 WNHNN, CDR2 SYGVQD (reference sequence). Trimming cost V 3 bases and J 3 bases; bases outside gene matches: 5. The CDR3 totals 15 residues. CDR3 nucleotide sequence: TGCGCCAGCAGTGAAGGGACAGGGGCAGGCTACGAGCAGTACTTC. Amino acids: CASSEGTGAGYEQYF.

Only a few counts were recorded for this clone. The chain joins TRBV5-6 to TRBJ2-5; D unresolved. Deletions cut 4 bases from V and 4 bases from J, with 17 bases between. The germline V gene has CDR1 SGHDT and CDR2 YYEEEE. The length of the CDR3 is 15 residues. As DNA, the CDR3 is TGTGCCAGCAGCGGCCCCCCGGCAACGAGAGAGACCCAGTACTTC. This gives the protein CASSGPPATRETQYF.

This clone was counted a few times. V is TRBV7-9 and J is TRBJ1-1; 10 bases map to TRBD1. This CDR3 region has 13 residues. V lost 5 bases, J lost 4 bases, and 1 base stayed unmatched. Germline lookup yields CDR1 SEHNR and CDR2 FQNEAQ (reference sequence). The CDR3 region has the DNA TGTGCCAGCAGCGGACAGGGGGTCACTGAAGCTTTCTTT. Protein product: CASSGQGVTEAFF.

The chain links TRBV7-7 to TRBJ2-1; D possibly corresponds to TRBD2 (5 bases). V was clipped by 1 base and J by 9 bases, with 10 bases between them. The CDR3 extends over 13 amino acids. Germline V gene lookup returns CDR1 SSHAT and CDR2 FNYEAQ (reference sequence). CDR3 DNA sequence: TGTGCCAGCAGCTTAGAGGCGGGTCGTGAGCAGTTCTTC. It translates to CASSLEAGREQFF. Full variable domain (missing parts from reference TRBV7-7 and TRBJ2-1): GAGVSQSPRYKVTKRGQDVTLRCDPISSHATLYWYQQALGQGPEFLTYFNYEAQPDKSGLPSDRFSAERPEGSISTLTIQRTEQRDSAMYRCASSLEAGREQFFGPGTRLTVL.

V usage is TRBV15 and J usage is TRBJ1-5; 10 positions match TRBD1. Germline lookup yields CDR1 LNHNV and CDR2 YYDKDF (reference sequence). V lost 0 bases to trimming and J lost 9 bases; unmatched junction nucleotides: 5. CDR3 size: 15 residues. The CDR3 region is CATSRDRDRGWPQHF. The CDR3 DNA reads as TGTGCCACCAGCAGAGATCGGGACAGGGGTTGGCCCCAGCATTTT.

This clone was detected once. V is TRBV7-6 and J is TRBJ2-1; perhaps TRBD2 as D (5 bases). With 8 bases removed from V and 0 bases from J, the gap between germline ends came to 11 bases. The CDR3 totals 14 residues. The germline V gene has CDR1 SGHVS and CDR2 FNYEAQ. CDR3 sequence (DNA): TGTGCCAGCCAGAGCGGCTCCTCCTACAATGAGCAGTTCTTC. This codes for CASQSGSSYNEQFF.

The gene calls are TRBV11-2 and TRBJ1-4; TRBD1 matches 9 bases. In germline, CDR1 is SGHAT, CDR2 FQNNGV. The CDR3 length is 17 residues. With V trimmed by 4 bases and J by 3 bases, 9 bases remained unmatched. CDR3 coding DNA: TGTGCCAGCAGCTCAGGGACAGGGCAAATGGCTAATGAAAAACTGTTTTTT. Residues: CASSSGTGQMANEKLFF.

The chain uses TRBV30 and TRBJ1-6; the D is unclear. The germline V gene has CDR1 GTSNPN and CDR2 SVGIG (reference sequence). There are 14 residues in the CDR3. Trimming took 3 bases from V and 8 from J, leaving 14 bases between them. The CDR3 DNA follows: TGTGCCTGGAGGGTGGGGTACGGCGATTCACCCCTCCACTTT. Its translation is CAWRVGYGDSPLHF.

This chain connects TRBV4-3 to TRBJ2-3; D not resolved. V lost 1 base to trimming and J lost 2 bases, with 7 bases between them. Germline CDR1 and CDR2: LGHNA and YSLEER. The CDR3 contains 14 residues. The CDR3 DNA reads as TGCGCCAGCAGCCAAGGGTCGTCCACAGATACGCAGTATTTT. It yields the protein CASSQGSSTDTQYF.

This chain links TRBV28 with TRBJ2-1; 9 nucleotides align to TRBD1. CDR1 MDHEN and CDR2 SYDVKM come from the germline V gene. This CDR3 contains 13 residues. V shed 6 bases, J shed 9 bases, and the junction held 6 bases outside the gene matches. The CDR3 sequence is CASRGTGGFEQFF. CDR3 DNA sequence: TGTGCCAGCAGGGGAACAGGGGGCTTTGAGCAGTTCTTC.

The V gene is TRBV7-9, the J gene TRBJ2-7; 7 bases fit TRBD1. The trim removed 10 bases at V and 1 base at J, leaving 7 bases unmatched. The CDR3 extends over 13 amino acids. The germline gives CDR1 SEHNR, CDR2 FQNEAQ (reference sequence). CDR3 sequence reads: CAIFGTESYEQYF. The CDR3 DNA follows: TGTGCCATCTTCGGGACAGAGTCCTACGAGCAGTACTTC.

This sequence joins TRBV27 and TRBJ2-3; 7 nucleotides align to TRBD2. Germline CDR1 reads MNHEY; CDR2 reads SMNVEV (reference sequence). The CDR3 length is 16 residues. After removal of 5 bases from V and 4 bases from J, the junction contained 12 bases not matched to a gene. CDR3 DNA sequence: TGTGCCAGCAGTGACCTGGCGGGAGACGTGGCAGATACGCAGTATTTT. It specifies CASSDLAGDVADTQYF.

The gene calls are TRBV7-9 and TRBJ1-1, with D possibly being TRBD1 (5 bases). Germline V gives CDR1 SEHNR, CDR2 FQNEAQ (reference sequence). Trimming left V 5 bases short and J 4 bases short, with 20 bases between. This CDR3 is built from 16 residues. The DNA of the CDR3 is TGTGCCAGCAGCCCTTTGGTGGGGGATGGCGGCACTGAAGCTTTCTTT. Amino acids: CASSPLVGDGGTEAFF.

The V gene is TRBV28, the J gene TRBJ1-3; TRBD1 is a possible D gene (5 bases). Germline CDR1 is MDHEN and CDR2 is SYDVKM. CDR3 length: 14 amino acids. With 10 bases removed from V and 0 bases from J, the gap between germline ends came to 13 bases. The CDR3 nucleotides are TGTGCCACCGCCCAGGGCCTCTCTGGAAACACCATATATTTT. This gives the protein CATAQGLSGNTIYF.

CDR3 sequence reads: CASTSTALATEAFF. In DNA, the CDR3 is TGTGCCAGTACCTCGACAGCCCTGGCCACTGAAGCTTTCTTT. V usage is TRBV19 and J usage is TRBJ1-1; a possible D gene is TRBD1 (5 bases). The CDR3 has 14 amino acids. V lost 7 bases to trimming and J lost 4 bases, with 16 bases between them. Germline CDR1 and CDR2: LNHDA and SQIVND (reference sequence).

The chain links TRBV6-6 to TRBJ2-3; D unclear. Germline V gene data show CDR1 as MNHNY and CDR2 as SVGAGI (reference sequence). The CDR3 is 14 amino acids. V was cut by 6 bases and J by 2 bases, with 12 bases left in between. CDR3 sequence (DNA): TGTGCCAGCAGCCTTTTGGTGTCCACAGATACGCAGTATTTT. Protein: CASSLLVSTDTQYF.

J is TRBJ1-5 and V is TRBV4-2; the D gene is possibly TRBD1 (5 bases). V was trimmed by 1 base and J by 0 bases, leaving 7 bases between them. This CDR3 region has 15 residues. Germline CDR1 LGHNA, CDR2 YNFKEQ. The CDR3 here is CASSQGGDSNQPQHF. As DNA, the CDR3 is TGTGCCAGCAGCCAAGGGGGGGATAGCAATCAGCCCCAGCATTTT.

V and J are TRBV5-1 and TRBJ1-4; maybe TRBD1 (6 bases). CDR3 size: 14 residues. Trimming cost V 0 bases and J 12 bases, with 15 bases left between them. Germline loops: CDR1 SGHRS, CDR2 YFSETQ. For the CDR3, the DNA is TGCGCCAGCAGCTTGGTGCCCGGGGGCGATGAACTGTTTTTT. Encoded protein: CASSLVPGGDELFF.

This chain connects TRBV6-4 to TRBJ2-1, with D perhaps matching TRBD1 or TRBD2 (6 bases each). The CDR3 loop spans 14 amino acids. V was clipped by 1 base and J by 8 bases, with 12 bases between them. The V gene's germline CDR1 is MRHNA and CDR2 SNTAGT. The CDR3 DNA reads TGTGCCAGCAGTGACTTGGGGGGCGCTGATGAGCAGTTCTTC. Its protein product is CASSDLGGADEQFF.

The chain recombines TRBV27 with TRBJ2-5; D tentatively reads TRBD1 or TRBD2 (5 bases each). Trimming removed 6 bases from V and 3 bases from J, with 17 bases in between. Germline assignment: CDR1 MNHEY and CDR2 SMNVEV (reference sequence). The length of the CDR3 is 15 residues. The CDR3 coding sequence is TGTGCCAGCAGCCTATCGTCCGGGACGGAAGAGACCCAGTACTTC. This gives the protein CASSLSSGTEETQYF.

This clone appeared a few times. The genes are TRBV19 and TRBJ2-7, with TRBD2 identical over 8 bases. The V gene's germline CDR1 is LNHDA and CDR2 SQIVND (reference sequence). The CDR3 is 13 amino acids. Trimming at V came to 4 bases and at J to 6 bases, leaving 5 bases not matched to a gene. The CDR3 DNA follows: TGTGCCAGTAGTAAAGGACTAGCTGCCGAGCAGTACTTC. Amino acid sequence: CASSKGLAAEQYF.